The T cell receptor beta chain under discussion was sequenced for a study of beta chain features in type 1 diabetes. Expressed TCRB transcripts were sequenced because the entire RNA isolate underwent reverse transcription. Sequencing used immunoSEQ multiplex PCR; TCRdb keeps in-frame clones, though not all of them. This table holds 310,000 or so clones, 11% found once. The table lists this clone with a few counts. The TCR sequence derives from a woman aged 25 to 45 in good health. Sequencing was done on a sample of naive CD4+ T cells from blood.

The CDR3: CASSFSETTDTQYF. The DNA of the CDR3 is TGTGCCAGCAGTTTTTCGGAGACCACAGATACGCAGTATTTT. The rearrangement links TRBV27 to TRBJ2-3; no reliable D call. Trimming cost V 3 bases and J 2 bases, with 9 bases left between them. Looked up from germline, CDR1 is MNHEY and CDR2 is SMNVEV (reference sequence). The CDR3 extends over 14 amino acids.